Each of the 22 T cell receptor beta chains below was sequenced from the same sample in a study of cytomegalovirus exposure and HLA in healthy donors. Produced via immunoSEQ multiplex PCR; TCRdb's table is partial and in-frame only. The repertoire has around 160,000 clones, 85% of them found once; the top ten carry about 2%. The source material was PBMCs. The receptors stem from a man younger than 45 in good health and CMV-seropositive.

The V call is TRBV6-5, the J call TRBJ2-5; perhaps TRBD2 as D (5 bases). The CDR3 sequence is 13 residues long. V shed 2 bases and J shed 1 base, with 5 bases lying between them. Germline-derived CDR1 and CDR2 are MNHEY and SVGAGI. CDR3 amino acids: CASSYGLQETQYF. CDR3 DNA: TGTGCCAGCAGTTACGGACTCCAAGAGACCCAGTACTTC.

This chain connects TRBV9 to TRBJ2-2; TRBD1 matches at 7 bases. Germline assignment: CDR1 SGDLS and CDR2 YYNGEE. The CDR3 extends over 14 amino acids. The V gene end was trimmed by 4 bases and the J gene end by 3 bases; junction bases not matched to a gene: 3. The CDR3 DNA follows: TGTGCCAGCAGCCCGACAGGGCACACCGGGGAGCTGTTTTTT. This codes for CASSPTGHTGELFF.

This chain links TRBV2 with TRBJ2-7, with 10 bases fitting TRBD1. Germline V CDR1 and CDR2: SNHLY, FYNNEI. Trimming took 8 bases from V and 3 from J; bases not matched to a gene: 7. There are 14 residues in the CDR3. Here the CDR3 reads CASSGQGYGYEQYF. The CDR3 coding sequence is TGTGCCAGCTCGGGACAGGGGTATGGCTACGAGCAGTACTTC.

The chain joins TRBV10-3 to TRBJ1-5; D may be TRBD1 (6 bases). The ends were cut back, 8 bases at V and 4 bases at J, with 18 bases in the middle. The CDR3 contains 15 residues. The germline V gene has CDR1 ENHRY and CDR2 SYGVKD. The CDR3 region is CAIGGAGRENQPQHF. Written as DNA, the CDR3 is TGTGCCATCGGGGGCGCGGGGCGGGAGAATCAGCCCCAGCATTTT.

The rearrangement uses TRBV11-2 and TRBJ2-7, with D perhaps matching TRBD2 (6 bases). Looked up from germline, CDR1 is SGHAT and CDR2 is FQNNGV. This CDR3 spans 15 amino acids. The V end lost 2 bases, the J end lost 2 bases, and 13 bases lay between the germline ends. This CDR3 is CASSLSFGGTYEQYF. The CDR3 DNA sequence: TGTGCCAGCAGCTTATCCTTTGGGGGGACCTACGAGCAGTACTTC.

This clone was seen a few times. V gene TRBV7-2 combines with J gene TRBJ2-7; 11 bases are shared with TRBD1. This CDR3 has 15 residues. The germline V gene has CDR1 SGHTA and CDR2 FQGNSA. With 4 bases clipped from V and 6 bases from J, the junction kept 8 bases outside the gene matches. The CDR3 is CASSSSDRGLSEQYF. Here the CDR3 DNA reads TGTGCCAGCAGCTCTTCGGACAGGGGGCTGAGCGAGCAGTACTTC.

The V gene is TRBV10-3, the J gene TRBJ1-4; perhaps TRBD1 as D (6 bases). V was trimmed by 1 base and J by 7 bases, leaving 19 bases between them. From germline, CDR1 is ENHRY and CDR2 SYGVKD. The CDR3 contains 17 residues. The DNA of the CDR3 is TGTGCCATCAGTGAGTTCTCGACAGGCGAGGGTGTTGAAAAACTGTTTTTT. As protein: CAISEFSTGEGVEKLFF.

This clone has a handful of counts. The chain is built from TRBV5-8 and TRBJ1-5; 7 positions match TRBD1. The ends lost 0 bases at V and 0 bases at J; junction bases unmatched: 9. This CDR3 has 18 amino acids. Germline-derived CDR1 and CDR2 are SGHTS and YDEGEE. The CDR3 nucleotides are TGTGCCAGCAGCTTGGTTAGGGACAGCAGCTATAGCAATCAGCCCCAGCATTTT. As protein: CASSLVRDSSYSNQPQHF.

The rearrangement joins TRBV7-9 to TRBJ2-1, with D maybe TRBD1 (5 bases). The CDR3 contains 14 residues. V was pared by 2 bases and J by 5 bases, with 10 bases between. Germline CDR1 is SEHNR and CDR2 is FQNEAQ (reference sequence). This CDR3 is CASSLYWGDNEQFF. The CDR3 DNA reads TGTGCCAGCAGCTTATATTGGGGCGACAATGAGCAGTTCTTC.

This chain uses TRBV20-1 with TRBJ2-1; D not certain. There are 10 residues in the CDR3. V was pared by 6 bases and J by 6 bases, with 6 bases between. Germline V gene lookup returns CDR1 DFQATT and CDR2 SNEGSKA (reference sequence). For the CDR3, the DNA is TGCAGTGCCTGGCCCAATGAGCAGTTCTTC. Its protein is CSAWPNEQFF.

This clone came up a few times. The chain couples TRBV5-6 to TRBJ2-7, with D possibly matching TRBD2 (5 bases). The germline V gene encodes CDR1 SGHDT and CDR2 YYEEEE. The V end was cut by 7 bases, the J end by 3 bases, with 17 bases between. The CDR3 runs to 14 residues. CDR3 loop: CASPSDGEIYEQYF. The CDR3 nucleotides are TGTGCCAGCCCATCCGACGGGGAGATCTACGAGCAGTACTTC.

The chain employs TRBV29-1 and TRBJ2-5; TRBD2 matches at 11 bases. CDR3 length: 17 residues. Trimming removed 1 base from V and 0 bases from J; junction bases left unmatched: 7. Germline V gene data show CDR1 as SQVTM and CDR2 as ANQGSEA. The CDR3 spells CSVEGGLAVGNQETQYF. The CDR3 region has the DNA TGCAGCGTTGAAGGGGGACTAGCGGTGGGAAACCAAGAGACCCAGTACTTC.

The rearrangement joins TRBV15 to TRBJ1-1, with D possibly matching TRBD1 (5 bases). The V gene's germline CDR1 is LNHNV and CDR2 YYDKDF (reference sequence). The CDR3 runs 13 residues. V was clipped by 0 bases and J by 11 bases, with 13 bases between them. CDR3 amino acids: CATSRDGGDWAFF. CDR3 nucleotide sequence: TGTGCCACCAGCAGAGATGGGGGGGACTGGGCTTTCTTT.

The CDR3 protein is CASSTTGNGEKLFF. The CDR3 bases are TGCGCCAGCAGCACCACAGGGAATGGTGAAAAACTGTTTTTT. The V call is TRBV5-1, the J call TRBJ1-4; D is possibly TRBD1 (6 bases). Germline-derived CDR1 and CDR2 are SGHRS and YFSETQ. Trimming removed 4 bases from V and 7 bases from J, with 14 bases in between. CDR3 length: 14 amino acids.

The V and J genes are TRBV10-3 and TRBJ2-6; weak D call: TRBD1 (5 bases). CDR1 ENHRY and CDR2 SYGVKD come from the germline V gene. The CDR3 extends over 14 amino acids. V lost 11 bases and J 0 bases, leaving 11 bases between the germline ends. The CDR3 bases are TGTGCCGCCAGGGATCTCTCTGGGGCCAACGTCCTGACTTTC. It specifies CAARDLSGANVLTF.

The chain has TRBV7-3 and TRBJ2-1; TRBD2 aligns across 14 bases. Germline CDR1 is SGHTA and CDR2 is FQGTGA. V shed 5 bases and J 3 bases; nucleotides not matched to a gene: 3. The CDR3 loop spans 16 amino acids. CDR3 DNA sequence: TGTGCCAGCAGCATGGGGACTAGCGGGGGCTACAATGAGCAGTTCTTC. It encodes CASSMGTSGGYNEQFF.

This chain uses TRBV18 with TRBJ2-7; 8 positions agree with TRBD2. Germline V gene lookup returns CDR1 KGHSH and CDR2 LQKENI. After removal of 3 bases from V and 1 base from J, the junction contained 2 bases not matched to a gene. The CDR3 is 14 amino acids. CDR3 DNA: TGTGCCAGCTCACCCGGGAGGGAATCCTACGAGCAGTACTTC. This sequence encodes CASSPGRESYEQYF.

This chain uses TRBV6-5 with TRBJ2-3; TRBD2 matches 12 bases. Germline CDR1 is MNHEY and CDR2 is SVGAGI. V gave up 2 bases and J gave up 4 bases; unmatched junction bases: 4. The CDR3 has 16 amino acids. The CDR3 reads CASSYALAGGSDTQYF. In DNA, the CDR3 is TGTGCCAGCAGTTACGCACTAGCGGGGGGATCAGATACGCAGTATTTT.

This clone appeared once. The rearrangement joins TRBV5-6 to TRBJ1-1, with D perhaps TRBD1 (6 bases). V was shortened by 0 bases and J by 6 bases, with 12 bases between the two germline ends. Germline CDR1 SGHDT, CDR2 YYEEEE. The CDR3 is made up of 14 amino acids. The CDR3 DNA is TGTGCCAGCAGCTTGGTCCCGGCAGGGGCTGAAGCTTTCTTT. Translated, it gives CASSLVPAGAEAFF. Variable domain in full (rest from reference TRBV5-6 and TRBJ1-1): DAGVTQSPTHLIKTRGQQVTLRCSPKSGHDTVSWYQQALGQGPQFIFQYYEEEERQRGNFPDRFSGHQFPNYSSELNVNALLLGDSALYLCASSLVPAGAEAFFGQGTRLTVV.

The CDR3 loop reads CASSYFRGSTDTQYF. In DNA, the CDR3 is TGTGCCAGCAGTTACTTCCGGGGTAGTACAGATACGCAGTATTTT. V and J are TRBV6-6 and TRBJ2-3, with D possibly matching TRBD2 (5 bases). The CDR3 totals 15 residues. The germline V gene encodes CDR1 MNHNY and CDR2 SVGAGI (reference sequence). Trimming removed 1 base at V and 3 bases at J, with 11 bases between.

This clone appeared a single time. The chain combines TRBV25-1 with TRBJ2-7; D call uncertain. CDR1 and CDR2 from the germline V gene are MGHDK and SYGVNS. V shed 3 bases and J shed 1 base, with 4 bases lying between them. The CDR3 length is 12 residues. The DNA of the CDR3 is TGTGCCAGCAGTGATATTTCCTACGAGCAGTACTTC. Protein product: CASSDISYEQYF.

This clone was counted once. CDR3 sequence reads: CASSPRPGSAFF. CDR3 sequence (DNA): TGTGCCAGCAGCCCAAGGCCGGGATCGGCTTTCTTT. The rearrangement uses TRBV27 and TRBJ1-1; D call uncertain. Germline V gives CDR1 MNHEY, CDR2 SMNVEV (reference sequence). V was cut by 6 bases and J by 11 bases, with 16 bases left in between. The CDR3 totals 12 residues.